The 10 T cell receptor beta chains below all came from one sample that was sequenced in a study of shared clonotypes between healthy human individuals. This table comes from immunoSEQ multiplex PCR, and its TCRdb copy is limited to in-frame clones, with some not included. The profile covers roughly 700,000 clones, with under 80% appearing a single time and more than 1.5% taken by the ten largest. The material sequenced was memory CD4+ T cells sorted from blood. Subset denoted: CD45RA-negative fraction. The receptors derive from a woman under 40 in good health.

The CDR3 is CASQKGDRGNQPQHF. The CDR3 DNA reads as TGTGCCAGTCAAAAGGGGGACAGAGGCAATCAGCCCCAGCATTTT. The chain combines TRBV19 with TRBJ1-5; 7 bases agree with TRBD1. This CDR3 has 15 residues. V shed 8 bases, J shed 2 bases, and the junction held 9 bases outside the gene matches. Germline V gene data show CDR1 as LNHDA and CDR2 as SQIVND (reference sequence).

This clone showed up many times. The V call is TRBV27, the J call TRBJ2-3; 10 bases are shared with TRBD1. Germline V gives CDR1 MNHEY, CDR2 SMNVEV (reference sequence). V lost 2 bases to trimming and J lost 3 bases; unmatched junction nucleotides: 5. This CDR3 is built from 16 residues. CDR3: CASSLRSGQGTDTQYF. The CDR3 region has the DNA TGTGCCAGCAGTTTAAGATCGGGACAGGGGACAGATACGCAGTATTTT.

The J gene is TRBJ2-1, the V gene TRBV5-1, with D perhaps TRBD1 (6 bases). CDR1 SGHRS and CDR2 YFSETQ come from the germline V gene. Trimming took off 4 bases at V and 7 bases at J, with 18 bases between the two ends. CDR3 length equals 15 residues. Here the CDR3 DNA reads TGCGCCAGCAGCCCTTCGGGGACATTTACGAATGAGCAGTTCTTC. It codes for CASSPSGTFTNEQFF. Filled out from reference TRBV5-1 and TRBJ2-1, the complete variable domain reads KAGVTQTPRYLIKTRGQQVTLSCSPISGHRSVSWYQQTPGQGLQFLFEYFSETQRNKGNFPGRFSGRQFSNSRSEMNVSTLELGDSALYLCASSPSGTFTNEQFFGPGTRLTVL.

The chain couples TRBV29-1 to TRBJ1-5; tentative D call: TRBD1 (6 bases). Germline lookup yields CDR1 SQVTM and CDR2 ANQGSEA. The V gene lost 6 bases and the J gene lost 1 base, with 13 bases spanning the gap. This CDR3 spans 14 amino acids. CDR3 residues: CSVGGRESNQPQHF. In DNA, the CDR3 is TGCAGCGTCGGGGGCCGGGAGAGCAATCAGCCCCAGCATTTT.

The gene calls are TRBV7-7 and TRBJ2-5; 11 nucleotides agree with TRBD2. There are 14 residues in the CDR3. V lost 5 bases to trimming and J lost 4 bases; unmatched junction nucleotides: 3. In germline, CDR1 is SSHAT, CDR2 FNYEAQ (reference sequence). CDR3 bases: TGTGCCAGCAGCCGTAGCGGGAGGGGAGAGACCCAGTACTTC. It yields the protein CASSRSGRGETQYF.

The chain carries TRBV11-2 and TRBJ2-7; D call uncertain. Deletions cut 2 bases from V and 2 bases from J, with 10 bases between. This CDR3 contains 14 residues. Germline CDR1 and CDR2: SGHAT and FQNNGV. This chain's CDR3 is CASSLLIRAYEQYF. The CDR3 nucleotides are TGTGCCAGCAGCTTACTCATAAGAGCCTACGAGCAGTACTTC. Variable domain in full (rest from reference TRBV11-2 and TRBJ2-7): EAGVAQSPRYKIIEKRQSVAFWCNPISGHATLYWYQQILGQGPKLLIQFQNNGVVDDSQLPKDRFSAERLKGVDSTLKIQPAKLEDSAVYLCASSLLIRAYEQYFGPGTRLTVT.

This clone was observed once. This chain uses TRBV19 with TRBJ2-5, with 10 bases fitting TRBD1. With V trimmed by 5 bases and J by 4 bases, 7 bases remained unmatched. The CDR3 consists of 15 residues. CDR1 is LNHDA and CDR2 is SQIVND in the germline V gene (reference sequence). In nucleotides, the CDR3 is TGTGCCAGTAGTGCGACAGGGGGCTCTCGAGAGACCCAGTACTTC. It translates to CASSATGGSRETQYF.

The chain is built from TRBV7-2 and TRBJ2-2; 9 bases agree with TRBD1. Germline V CDR1 and CDR2: SGHTA, FQGNSA. CDR3 size: 15 residues. V shed 7 bases and J 6 bases; nucleotides not matched to a gene: 9. The chain's CDR3 is CASKRGDRAPGELFF. As DNA, the CDR3 is TGTGCCAGCAAAAGGGGGGACAGGGCTCCCGGGGAGCTGTTTTTT.

This clone showed up just once. CDR3 amino acids: CASSLSVGPAPRTGELFF. CDR3 bases: TGTGCCAGCAGCTTAAGTGTTGGTCCGGCTCCGCGCACCGGGGAGCTGTTTTTT. The V call is TRBV7-8, the J call TRBJ2-2; D gene ambiguous. This CDR3 is built from 18 residues. V lost 2 bases and J 4 bases, leaving 20 bases between the germline ends. Germline lookup yields CDR1 SGHVS and CDR2 FQNEAQ.

V and J are TRBV11-2 and TRBJ2-3; either TRBD1 or TRBD2 may supply D (6 bases each). Per the germline V gene, CDR1 is SGHAT and CDR2 is FQNNGV. The CDR3 totals 15 residues. Trimming cost V 1 base and J 10 bases, with 18 bases left between them. This CDR3 is CASSLAGAGTQAQYF. CDR3 nucleotides: TGTGCCAGCAGCTTAGCGGGGGCAGGGACTCAGGCGCAGTATTTT.